Listed below are T cell receptor beta chains from one sample, sequenced in a study of blood T cell repertoires in COVID-19. TCRdb's copy holds only in-frame clones and misses some; the assay was immunoSEQ multiplex PCR. The data show about 130,000 clones, with approximately 81% seen just once and under 15% held by the top ten. Sequencing used peripheral blood. These receptors were taken from a woman in her 30s who had recovered from COVID-19. The CDR3 runs from the conserved cysteine through the conserved F or W. A D gene is named only where the DNA matches it firmly. A row's size may be missing; if present it is once, few, many or a size class.

d_gene: .
len: 12
abundance: once
v_gene: TRBV4-1
j_gene: TRBJ2-1
CDR3nt: TGCGCCAGCAGCCAAGCGTATGACTCGCAGTTCTTC
CDR3aa: CASSQAYDSQFF

d_gene: .
len: 18
abundance: .
v_gene: TRBV9
j_gene: TRBJ1-2
CDR3nt: TGTGCCAGCAGCTTAACGTCTCAGAGCGGGAGTTCCCAGGGGCGCTACACCTTC
CDR3aa: CASSLTSQSGSSQGRYTF

d_gene: .
len: 14
abundance: few
v_gene: TRBV4-2
j_gene: TRBJ2-7
CDR3nt: TGTGCCAGCAGTCTCATCAGGGGAGGGGACGAGCAGTACTTC
CDR3aa: CASSLIRGGDEQYF

d_gene: TRBD1
len: 16
abundance: .
v_gene: TRBV19
j_gene: TRBJ2-3
CDR3nt: TGTGCCAGTAGCCGCCCGGGGGACAGGCCCACAGATACGCAGTATTTT
CDR3aa: CASSRPGDRPTDTQYF

d_gene: .
len: 16
abundance: .
v_gene: TRBV5-1
j_gene: TRBJ2-1
CDR3nt: TGCGCCAGCAGCTCCTCGACTGGTAGCTCCTACAATGAGCAGTTCTTC
CDR3aa: CASSSSTGSSYNEQFF

d_gene: .
len: 19
abundance: .
v_gene: TRBV6-1
j_gene: TRBJ1-6
CDR3nt: TGTGCCAGCAGTGAAGTTCGACGGTACGACCAGGCTTATAATTCACCCCTCCACTTT
CDR3aa: CASSEVRRYDQAYNSPLHF

d_gene: .
len: 15
abundance: few
v_gene: TRBV18
j_gene: TRBJ2-1
CDR3nt: TGTGCCAGCTCACCAATCACAGGTCCCAACAATGAGCAGTTCTTC
CDR3aa: CASSPITGPNNEQFF

d_gene: TRBD1
len: 10
abundance: .
v_gene: TRBV29-1
j_gene: TRBJ2-4
CDR3nt: TGCAGCGTCAGTTCCGGGACAGCCAGCTTC
CDR3aa: CSVSSGTASF

d_gene: .
len: 14
abundance: .
v_gene: TRBV21-1
j_gene: TRBJ2-1
CDR3nt: TGTGCCAGCAGCAAAGAAAAGACAGGTAATGAGCAGTTCTTC
CDR3aa: CASSKEKTGNEQFF

d_gene: TRBD2
len: 18
abundance: .
v_gene: TRBV3-1/TRBV3-2
j_gene: TRBJ2-3
CDR3nt: TGTGCCAGCAGCCTTTTCGGAGCGGGGGGGCCTCCGTACGATACGCAGTATTTT
CDR3aa: CASSLFGAGGPPYDTQYF

d_gene: .
len: 17
abundance: .
v_gene: TRBV10-2
j_gene: TRBJ2-7
CDR3nt: TGCGCCAGCAGTGACCCAGGGGGAGCGGGTAAATCCTACGAGCAGTACTTC
CDR3aa: CASSDPGGAGKSYEQYF

d_gene: .
len: 14
abundance: .
v_gene: TRBV9
j_gene: TRBJ1-5
CDR3nt: TGTGCCAGCAGCGCTGAGGATAGCAATCAGCCCCAGCATTTT
CDR3aa: CASSAEDSNQPQHF

d_gene: .
len: 16
abundance: few
v_gene: TRBV6-5
j_gene: TRBJ2-7
CDR3nt: TGTGCCAGCAGTTATTGGGGAGCGGGTCTCCTTGGGGAGCAGTACTTC
CDR3aa: CASSYWGAGLLGEQYF